This TCR beta chain was sequenced for a study of T-cell reconstitution after alpha-beta-depleted transplantation in children. V was cut by 5 bases and J by 0 bases, with 20 bases left in between. The germline V gene encodes CDR1 MNHNS and CDR2 SASEGT. The CDR3 loop spans 18 amino acids. About this clonotype itself: Its antigen is undetermined.

General study findings and limits: Reportedly, alpha-beta T cells present about two months post-transplant originated from several hundred expanded clones of graft origin. Some patients owed their high day-60 TCRbeta diversity to surviving recipient T cells and thymic progenitors.

Using unique molecular identifiers, the investigators prepared the TCRbeta library. Each CDR3 protein gets one entry after TCRdb re-called the PCR reads with MiXCR. The sample consists of 500,000 to 600,000 distinct CDR3 sequences, 25% to 30% of them appearing once. The sequence was collected from a boy under two years old with Wiskott-Aldrich syndrome, due to receive a stem cell transplant. The rearrangement uses TRBV6-1 and TRBJ1-5, with TRBD1 as a possible D gene (5 bases). The starting material was PBMCs, obtained before TCRalphabeta/CD19-depleted stem cell transplant. The CDR3, as DNA: TGTGCCAGCAGTAAGATGGGGCCAGGGACCCTTAGCAATCAGCCCCAGCATTTT. Residues: CASSKMGPGTLSNQPQHF.